Below, 8 T cell receptor beta chains from the same sample are listed, as sequenced in a study of graft-versus-host responses after intestinal transplantation. Assay used: immunoSEQ multiplex PCR; TCRdb lists only in-frame clones, some missing. The sample lists approximately 63,000 clones, almost 95% occurring once. These TCRs' antigens remain unknown. The source was unstimulated CD4+ T cells sorted from spleen or lymph node cells, collected before transplant. The receptors stem from a human donor who was the organ donor for an intestinal transplant.

The chain combines TRBV10-1 with TRBJ2-3, with unresolved D. The germline gives CDR1 WNHNN, CDR2 SYGVQD (reference sequence). This CDR3 spans 12 amino acids. The V and J ends lost 8 bases and 4 bases respectively, with 10 bases between them. The CDR3, as DNA: TGCGCCAGCCCAGGTTGTCCAGATACGCAGTATTTT. Its translation: CASPGCPDTQYF.

The V and J genes are TRBV5-1 and TRBJ1-1, with 9 bases fitting TRBD1. The CDR3 sequence is 17 residues long. The V gene's germline CDR1 is SGHRS and CDR2 YFSETQ. V gave up 1 base and J gave up 0 bases; unmatched junction bases: 7. The CDR3 DNA reads TGCGCCAGCAGCTTGACACAGGGGGCGACACTGAACACTGAAGCTTTCTTT. This codes for CASSLTQGATLNTEAFF.

The rearrangement uses TRBV19 and TRBJ2-1, with D perhaps TRBD2 (5 bases). Deletions cut 5 bases from V and 6 bases from J, with 20 bases between. The CDR3 runs 16 residues. CDR1 and CDR2 from the germline V gene are LNHDA and SQIVND (reference sequence). As DNA, the CDR3 is TGTGCCAGTAGTCCTACGTGGACTCTAGCTTTCAATGAGCAGTTCTTC. Translation gives CASSPTWTLAFNEQFF. Using reference TRBV19 and TRBJ2-1 for the parts outside the CDR3, the full variable domain is DGGITQSPKYLFRKEGQNVTLSCEQNLNHDAMYWYRQDPGQGLRLIYYSQIVNDFQKGDIAEGYSVSREKKESFPLTVTSAQKNPTAFYLCASSPTWTLAFNEQFFGPGTRLTVL.

This chain links TRBV5-1 with TRBJ1-1; possibly TRBD1 for D (6 bases). With 1 base removed from V and 0 bases from J, the gap between germline ends came to 10 bases. The V gene's germline CDR1 is SGHRS and CDR2 YFSETQ. The CDR3 loop spans 15 amino acids. For the CDR3, the DNA is TGCGCCAGCAGCTTGATGCAGGGGTTGAACACTGAAGCTTTCTTT. This gives the protein CASSLMQGLNTEAFF.

In its sample, this clone was seen once. A read error may produce the germline difference seen at one junction end. Other nucleotide sequences from this sample produce the same CDR3. This CDR3 is CATSRDRAGTSNEKLFF. Here the CDR3 DNA reads TGTGCCACTAGCAGAGATAGGGCAGGGACCTCTAATGAAAAACTGTTTTTT. The J gene is TRBJ1-4, the V gene TRBV15; a weak D match, TRBD1 (5 bases). The CDR3 is 17 residues long. Germline CDR1 reads LNHNV; CDR2 reads YYDKDF (reference sequence).

The chain recombines TRBV10-1 with TRBJ2-1; unclear D gene. The CDR3 extends over 15 amino acids. Trimming shortened V by 3 bases and J by 0 bases, and 9 bases separated the two germline ends. Germline loops: CDR1 WNHNN, CDR2 SYGVQD (reference sequence). CDR3 nucleotide sequence: TGCGCCAGCAGTGATCTAATTCTCTCCTACAATGAGCAGTTCTTC. Its translation: CASSDLILSYNEQFF.

This sequence joins TRBV7-2 and TRBJ2-2; D not certain. The germline gives CDR1 SGHTA, CDR2 FQGNSA. The CDR3 totals 13 residues. V lost 4 bases and J 8 bases, leaving 11 bases between the germline ends. The CDR3 sequence is CASSSSLWGELFF. Here the CDR3 DNA reads TGTGCCAGCAGCTCATCTTTGTGGGGGGAGCTGTTTTTT.

V is TRBV2 and J is TRBJ1-4; D ambiguous. Per the germline V gene, CDR1 is SNHLY and CDR2 is FYNNEI. The CDR3 extends over 16 amino acids. The ends were cut back, 6 bases at V and 3 bases at J, with 17 bases in the middle. CDR3 in amino acids: CASRVVRWSANEKLFF. The DNA for the CDR3 is TGTGCCAGCAGAGTGGTCAGATGGTCAGCTAATGAAAAACTGTTTTTT.